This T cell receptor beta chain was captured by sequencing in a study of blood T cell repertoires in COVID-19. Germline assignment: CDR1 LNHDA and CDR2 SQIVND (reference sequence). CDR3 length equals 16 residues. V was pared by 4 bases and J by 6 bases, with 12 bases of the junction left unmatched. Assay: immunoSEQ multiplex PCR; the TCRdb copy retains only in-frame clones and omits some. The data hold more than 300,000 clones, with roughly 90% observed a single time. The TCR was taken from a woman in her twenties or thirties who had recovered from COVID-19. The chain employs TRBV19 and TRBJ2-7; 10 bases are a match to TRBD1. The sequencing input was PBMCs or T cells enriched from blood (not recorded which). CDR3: CASSTRRSGQGTEQYF. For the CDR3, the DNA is TGTGCCAGTAGTACGAGGCGGTCGGGACAGGGGACCGAGCAGTACTTC.